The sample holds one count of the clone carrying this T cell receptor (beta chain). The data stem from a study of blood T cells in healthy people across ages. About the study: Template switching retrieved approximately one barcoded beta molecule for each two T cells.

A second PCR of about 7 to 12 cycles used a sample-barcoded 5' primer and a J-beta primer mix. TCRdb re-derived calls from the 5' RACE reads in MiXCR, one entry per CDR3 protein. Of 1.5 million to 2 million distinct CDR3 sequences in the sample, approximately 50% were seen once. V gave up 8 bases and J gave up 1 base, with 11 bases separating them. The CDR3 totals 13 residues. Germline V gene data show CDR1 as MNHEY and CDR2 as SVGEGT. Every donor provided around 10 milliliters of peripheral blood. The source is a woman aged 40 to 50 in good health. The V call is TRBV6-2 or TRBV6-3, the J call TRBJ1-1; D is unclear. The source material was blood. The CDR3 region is CASGSNGNTEAFF. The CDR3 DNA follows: TGTGCCAGCGGATCGAACGGGAACACTGAAGCTTTCTTT.